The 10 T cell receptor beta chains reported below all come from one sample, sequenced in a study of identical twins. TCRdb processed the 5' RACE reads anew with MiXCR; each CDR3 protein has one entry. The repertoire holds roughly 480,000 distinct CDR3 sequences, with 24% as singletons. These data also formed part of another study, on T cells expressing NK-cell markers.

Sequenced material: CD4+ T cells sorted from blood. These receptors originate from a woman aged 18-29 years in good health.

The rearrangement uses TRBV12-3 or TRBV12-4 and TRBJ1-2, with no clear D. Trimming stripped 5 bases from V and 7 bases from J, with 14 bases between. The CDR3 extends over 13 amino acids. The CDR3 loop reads CASSSRRQVGYTF. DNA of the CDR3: TGTGCCAGCAGTAGTAGACGGCAAGTTGGCTACACCTTC.

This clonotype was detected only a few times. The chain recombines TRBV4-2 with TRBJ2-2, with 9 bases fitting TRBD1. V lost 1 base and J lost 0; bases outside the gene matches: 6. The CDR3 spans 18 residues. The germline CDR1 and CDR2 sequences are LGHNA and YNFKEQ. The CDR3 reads CASSQAGQGISNTGELFF. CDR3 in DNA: TGTGCCAGCAGCCAAGCGGGACAGGGCATATCGAACACCGGGGAGCTGTTTTTT.

The CDR3 DNA reads TGTGCCAGCTCACCAAACAGGTGGAACAATGAGCAGTTCTTC. Encoded protein: CASSPNRWNNEQFF. This chain links TRBV18 with TRBJ2-1; tentative D call: TRBD1 (5 bases). The CDR3 has 14 residues. Trimming took off 2 bases at V and 5 bases at J, with 10 bases between the two ends. Per germline, CDR1 KGHSH and CDR2 LQKENI.

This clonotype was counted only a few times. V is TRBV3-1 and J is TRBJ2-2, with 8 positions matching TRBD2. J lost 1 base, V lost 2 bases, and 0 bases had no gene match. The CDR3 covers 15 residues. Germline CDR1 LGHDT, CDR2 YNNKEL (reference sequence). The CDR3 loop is CASSQTSGNTGELFF. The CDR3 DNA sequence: TGTGCCAGCAGCCAAACTAGCGGGAACACCGGGGAGCTGTTTTTT.

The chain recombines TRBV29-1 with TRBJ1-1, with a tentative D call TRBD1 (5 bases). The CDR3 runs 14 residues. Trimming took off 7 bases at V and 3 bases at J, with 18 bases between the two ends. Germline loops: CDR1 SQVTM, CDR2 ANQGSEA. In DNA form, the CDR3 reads TGCAGCGCGGGGATAGGGGTCCGGGACACTGAAGCTTTCTTT. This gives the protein CSAGIGVRDTEAFF.

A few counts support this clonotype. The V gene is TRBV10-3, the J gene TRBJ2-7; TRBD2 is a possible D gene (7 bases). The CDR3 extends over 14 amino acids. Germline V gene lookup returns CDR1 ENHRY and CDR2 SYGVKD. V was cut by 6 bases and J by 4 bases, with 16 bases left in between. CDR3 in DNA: TGTGCCATCAGCCCGGGGGGCGATAGGTACGAGCAGTACTTC. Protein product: CAISPGGDRYEQYF.

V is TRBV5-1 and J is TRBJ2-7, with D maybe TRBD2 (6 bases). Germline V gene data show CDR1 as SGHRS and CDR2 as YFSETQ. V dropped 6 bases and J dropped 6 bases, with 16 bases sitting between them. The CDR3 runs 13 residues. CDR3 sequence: CASKAGGDREQYF. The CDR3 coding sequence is TGCGCCAGCAAAGCCGGAGGGGATCGCGAGCAGTACTTC. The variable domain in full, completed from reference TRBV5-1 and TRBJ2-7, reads KAGVTQTPRYLIKTRGQQVTLSCSPISGHRSVSWYQQTPGQGLQFLFEYFSETQRNKGNFPGRFSGRQFSNSRSEMNVSTLELGDSALYLCASKAGGDREQYFGPGTRLTVT.

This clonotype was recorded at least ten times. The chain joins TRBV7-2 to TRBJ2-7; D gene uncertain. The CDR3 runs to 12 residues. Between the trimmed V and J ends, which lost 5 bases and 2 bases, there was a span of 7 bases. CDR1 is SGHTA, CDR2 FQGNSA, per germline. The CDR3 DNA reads TGTGCCAGCAGCCTAGACCCCTACGAGCAGTACTTC. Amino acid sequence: CASSLDPYEQYF.

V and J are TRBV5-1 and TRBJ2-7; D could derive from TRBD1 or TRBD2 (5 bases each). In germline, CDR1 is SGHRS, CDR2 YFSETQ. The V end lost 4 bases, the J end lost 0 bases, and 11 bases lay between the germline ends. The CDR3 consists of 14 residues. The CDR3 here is CASSKPGSSYEQYF. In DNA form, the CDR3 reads TGCGCCAGCAGCAAACCAGGGAGCTCCTACGAGCAGTACTTC.

The CDR3 region has the DNA TGTGCCAGCAGTCACGCGGGGCCGTCATACGAGCAGTACTTC. Protein product: CASSHAGPSYEQYF. J is TRBJ2-7 and V is TRBV6-2 or TRBV6-3; tentatively, D is TRBD2 (6 bases). V was clipped by 5 bases and J by 4 bases, with 15 bases between them. From germline, CDR1 is MNHEY and CDR2 SVGEGT. This CDR3 region has 14 residues.